Included here is one T cell receptor beta chain sequence, with context. Preparation of the TCRbeta library used unique molecular identifiers. TCRdb itself ran the PCR reads through MiXCR, one entry per CDR3 protein. This table holds 350,000 to 500,000 distinct CDR3 sequences, 43% found once. V lost 3 bases and J lost 3, with 9 bases in between. Germline CDR1 reads SQVTM; CDR2 reads ANQGSEA. CDR3 length: 13 amino acids. The sample originates from a study of T-cell reconstitution after alpha-beta-depleted transplantation in children. The clonotype comes from a girl under 10 years old with aplastic anemia, due to receive a stem cell transplant. This specimen was PBMCs, taken before TCRalphabeta/CD19-depleted stem cell transplant. V is TRBV29-1 and J is TRBJ1-5; possibly TRBD1 for D (5 bases). The chain's CDR3 is CSVEEGFNQPQHF. The DNA for the CDR3 is TGCAGCGTTGAGGAGGGGTTCAATCAGCCCCAGCATTTT.